This T cell receptor (beta chain) came from a study of shared clonotypes between healthy human individuals. Genomic DNA belonging to each subset was distributed in equal measure over several immunoSEQ plates. Only in-frame clones appear in the TCRdb table, and some are missing; sequencing was by immunoSEQ multiplex PCR. Of some 550,000 clones in the sample, around 97% were seen once. Between the trimmed V and J ends, which lost 0 bases and 2 bases, there was a span of 9 bases. Germline CDR1 reads SGDLS; CDR2 reads YYNGEE. The length of the CDR3 is 14 residues. For this clone: Its antigen is unidentified.

Study-wide results and limits: Naive CD4 clonotypes overlapped across a few donors at roughly 5.1%.

The chain uses TRBV9 and TRBJ2-7; weak D call: TRBD2 (5 bases). The TCR comes from a woman under 40 in good health. What was sequenced was naive CD4+ T cells sorted from blood. Subset of the sample: CD45RA+ positively selected. CDR3: CASSVGNSAYEQYF. DNA of the CDR3: TGTGCCAGCAGCGTAGGTAATAGCGCCTACGAGCAGTACTTC.